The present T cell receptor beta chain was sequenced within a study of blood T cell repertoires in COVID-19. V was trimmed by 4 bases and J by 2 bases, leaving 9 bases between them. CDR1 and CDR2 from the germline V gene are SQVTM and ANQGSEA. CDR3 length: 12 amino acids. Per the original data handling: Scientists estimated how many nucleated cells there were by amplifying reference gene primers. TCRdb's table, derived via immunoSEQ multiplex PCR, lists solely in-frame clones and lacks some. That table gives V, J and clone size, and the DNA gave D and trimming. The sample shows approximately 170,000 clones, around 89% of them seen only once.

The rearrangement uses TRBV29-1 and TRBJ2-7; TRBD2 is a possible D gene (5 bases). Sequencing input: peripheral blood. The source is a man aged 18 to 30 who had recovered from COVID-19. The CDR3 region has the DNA TGCAGCGTTGCGGACTTAACCTACGAGCAGTACTTC. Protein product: CSVADLTYEQYF.